This T cell receptor beta chain is from a study of tumor and adjacent non-tumor tissue in lung cancer. Turning to this clonotype: What it recognizes is unknown.

Germline V gives CDR1 DFQATT, CDR2 SNEGSKA (reference sequence). J was trimmed by 5 bases and V by 4 bases; bases with no gene match: 5. The CDR3 runs to 15 residues. A modified ARM-PCR protocol with three rounds of nested PCR amplified TCRbeta. In TCRdb, the multiplex PCR reads were re-called with MiXCR into one record per CDR3 protein. This table has around 76,000 distinct CDR3 sequences, over 65% appearing once. Whole-study results and caveats: Tumor repertoires had a smaller top 100 clone share than normal lung.

No cell sorting was done before RNA was extracted from the tissue. Distant lung tissue was collected more than 3 cm away from the tumor edge. The TCR comes from a man in his 70s with non-small cell lung cancer. The genes are TRBV20-1 and TRBJ1-6, with TRBD1 matching over 10 bases. Material for sequencing was distant non-tumor lung tissue. CDR3: CSAKSGTGDNSPLHF. The DNA of the CDR3 is TGCAGTGCTAAGTCCGGGACAGGGGATAATTCACCCCTCCACTTT.